This TCR beta chain appears in the sequencing data of a study of shared clonotypes between healthy human individuals. This CDR3 has 13 amino acids. In germline, CDR1 is SGHDN, CDR2 FVKESK. The V gene lost 4 bases and the J gene lost 9 bases, with 15 bases spanning the gap. This clone was counted a few times. The protocol was immunoSEQ multiplex PCR, while the TCRdb copy is restricted to in-frame clones and leaves out a portion. The sample lists about 1 million clones; about 75% were seen once. The clonotype originates from a man aged 18 to 29 in good health. The material sequenced was memory CD4+ T cells sorted from blood. The subset here: CD45RA-negative fraction. V usage is TRBV14 and J usage is TRBJ2-5; D remains unclear. The DNA for the CDR3 is TGTGCCAGCAGCCTACGGACGGGTTTGGCCCAGTACTTC. This sequence encodes CASSLRTGLAQYF.